This TCR delta chain was sequenced during a study of gamma-delta chains in newborns, infants, children. About the research overall: Microbial exposure reportedly drives polyclonal innate γδ T cell expansion after birth.

TCRdb reanalyzed the reads using CATT. Here the sample spans approximately 11,000 delta-chain clones, about 8.7% being singletons. This clone occurred a few times. Unmatched junction bases numbered 31, after V lost 0 bases and J lost 8 bases. Looked up from germline, CDR1 is GEAIGNYY and CDR2 is EKD. This CDR3 is 23 amino acids long. The genes are TRDV2 and TRDJ1; 11 positions agree with TRDD3. Sequenced sample: blood. The TCR sequence derives from a child who was a newborn, infant or young child, either healthy, febrile or measles-vaccinated (not recorded which). CDR3 sequence reads: CACDTAAGGYYKRTNPRDLKLIF. DNA of the CDR3: TGTGCCTGTGACACCGCGGCTGGGGGATACTACAAAAGGACGAACCCGAGGGATTTAAAACTCATCTTT.